This TCR beta chain was identified in a study of cytomegalovirus exposure and HLA in healthy donors. CDR3 size: 13 residues. Germline V gives CDR1 MNHEY, CDR2 SVGAGI. V gave up 7 bases and J gave up 5 bases; unmatched junction bases: 3. This clone is a singleton in its sample. Antigen specificity is unknown. Study-level results: The authors enumerated 150 to 200 TCR beta chains as linked to cytomegalovirus. The authors reported that TCR beta sequences could predict HLA-A and HLA-B alleles. These predictions were accurate for most subjects in the first cohort. Both high specificity and high sensitivity reportedly marked the classifier's diagnosis of cytomegalovirus status.

This cohort consisted of healthy bone marrow donors. PCR primers comprised 60 Vbeta and 13 Jbeta primers. Sequencing used immunoSEQ multiplex PCR; TCRdb keeps in-frame clones, though not all of them. The repertoire holds about 110,000 clones, with around 77% as singletons. The gene calls are TRBV6-5 and TRBJ1-1; 11 bases fit TRBD1. The receptor was isolated from a woman between 25 and 40 years old in good health and CMV-seropositive. Input material: PBMCs. CDR3 region: CASTGTGGTEAFF. CDR3 DNA: TGTGCCAGCACAGGGACAGGGGGAACTGAAGCTTTCTTT.